Listed below are T cell receptor beta chains from one sample, sequenced in a study of CD8 T cells in Susac syndrome. TCRdb used MiXCR to reprocess the immunoSEQ multiplex PCR reads, holding one entry per CDR3 protein. The profile covers roughly 190,000 distinct CDR3 sequences, with about 94% appearing a single time and less than 0.12% taken by the ten largest. The material sequenced was CD4+ T cells from PBMCs. The receptors were gathered from a human donor in good health. Each CDR3 is given with its conserved first and last residue. The order of the fields is V gene, clone size, J gene, D gene, CDR3 DNA, CDR3 protein. A D gene is named only where the DNA matches it firmly. Only part of the rows carry a size: once, few, many, or a class if the clone is expanded.

V gene: TRBV12-3/TRBV12-4
clone size: .
J gene: TRBJ2-5
D gene: .
CDR3 DNA: TGTGCCAGCGGGCTACCCGCGCGGGAGACCCAGTACTTC
CDR3 protein: CASGLPARETQYF

V gene: TRBV25-1
clone size: .
J gene: TRBJ1-2
D gene: TRBD1
CDR3 DNA: TGTGCCAGCAGTGAGGTCGGAGGGACAGGCATCAGCTACACCTTC
CDR3 protein: CASSEVGGTGISYTF

V gene: TRBV15
clone size: .
J gene: TRBJ2-1
D gene: TRBD2
CDR3 DNA: TGTGCCACCAGCAGAACAACTAGCGGGAGCCCCAATGAGCAGTTCTTC
CDR3 protein: CATSRTTSGSPNEQFF

V gene: TRBV20-1
clone size: .
J gene: TRBJ2-7
D gene: TRBD2
CDR3 DNA: TGCAGTGCTTCACTAGCGGGAGGGGCGTTGGGGTCCTACGAGCAGTACTTC
CDR3 protein: CSASLAGGALGSYEQYF

V gene: TRBV12-3/TRBV12-4
clone size: .
J gene: TRBJ2-7
D gene: TRBD1
CDR3 DNA: TGTGCCAGCAGTTTAATCGGACAGGGTTTGTTGCAGTACTTC
CDR3 protein: CASSLIGQGLLQYF

V gene: TRBV15
clone size: .
J gene: TRBJ1-4
D gene: .
CDR3 DNA: TGTGCCACCAGCAGGTTGGGAGACAGGAGAAATGAAAAACTGTTTTTT
CDR3 protein: CATSRLGDRRNEKLFF

V gene: TRBV27
clone size: once
J gene: TRBJ2-1
D gene: .
CDR3 DNA: TGTGCCTCACAGGGAGTTCTCTACAATGAGCAGTTCTTC
CDR3 protein: CASQGVLYNEQFF

V gene: TRBV20-1
clone size: .
J gene: TRBJ2-7
D gene: .
CDR3 DNA: TGCAGTGCGGCCGAAGGGGGGAGGGGACATCTGTCCTACGAGCAGTACTTC
CDR3 protein: CSAAEGGRGHLSYEQYF

V gene: TRBV20-1
clone size: .
J gene: TRBJ2-7
D gene: .
CDR3 DNA: TGCAGTGCCGCTAGCGACTCCTACGAGCAGTACTTC
CDR3 protein: CSAASDSYEQYF

V gene: TRBV29-1
clone size: .
J gene: TRBJ2-2
D gene: .
CDR3 DNA: TGCATCAATAGGCCTGACAGGAAGAACGCCGGGGAGCTGTTTTTT
CDR3 protein: CINRPDRKNAGELFF

V gene: TRBV7-2
clone size: .
J gene: TRBJ2-1
D gene: TRBD2
CDR3 DNA: TGTGCCAGCAGCTTTACTAGCGGGGGGTCGGGTGAGCAGTTCTTC
CDR3 protein: CASSFTSGGSGEQFF

V gene: TRBV7-9
clone size: .
J gene: TRBJ2-1
D gene: .
CDR3 DNA: TGTGCCAGCAAAATCAACAATGAGCAGTTCTTC
CDR3 protein: CASKINNEQFF

V gene: TRBV7-2
clone size: .
J gene: TRBJ2-7
D gene: .
CDR3 DNA: TGTGCCAGCAGCTTAGCCGGTCGTCGCGAGCAGTACTTC
CDR3 protein: CASSLAGRREQYF

V gene: TRBV25-1
clone size: .
J gene: TRBJ1-2
D gene: .
CDR3 DNA: TGTGCCAGCACCCGAATAGTAGCGGGGGCGACGAACTATGGCTACACCTTC
CDR3 protein: CASTRIVAGATNYGYTF

V gene: TRBV6-5
clone size: .
J gene: TRBJ2-7
D gene: .
CDR3 DNA: TGTGCCAGCAGTTACTCAACCAGAATGTACTTC
CDR3 protein: CASSYSTRMYF

V gene: TRBV9
clone size: .
J gene: TRBJ2-3
D gene: .
CDR3 DNA: TGTGCCAGCAGCGTAGGGCCCTTTCCGGATACGCAGTATTTT
CDR3 protein: CASSVGPFPDTQYF

V gene: TRBV20-1
clone size: .
J gene: TRBJ2-1
D gene: TRBD2
CDR3 DNA: TGCAGTGCTAGAGAGACTAGCGGGGACGTTGAGCAGTTCTTC
CDR3 protein: CSARETSGDVEQFF

V gene: TRBV12-3/TRBV12-4
clone size: .
J gene: TRBJ2-3
D gene: .
CDR3 DNA: TGTGCCAGCAGTTTTCTAGCGGATACGCAGTATTTT
CDR3 protein: CASSFLADTQYF

V gene: TRBV24-1
clone size: .
J gene: TRBJ2-1
D gene: TRBD1
CDR3 DNA: TGTGCCACCAGTGATCCGGGACAGGCTGTGGATGAGCAGTTCTTC
CDR3 protein: CATSDPGQAVDEQFF

V gene: TRBV20-1
clone size: once
J gene: TRBJ2-3
D gene: TRBD2
CDR3 DNA: TGCAGTGCCTTAGCGGGCGGCCGCGATACGCAGTATTTT
CDR3 protein: CSALAGGRDTQYF